This TCR beta chain was obtained from a study of prognosis after radiotherapy for stage I lung cancer. Background on the study: Enrolled patients had stage I non-small cell lung cancer and entered the cohort between 2018 and January 2019. Patients numbered about a dozen men and over five women, aged about 53 to 85 with a median of around 76 years.

In its sample, this clonotype was seen many times. Antigen specificity is unknown. Whole-study results and caveats: Diminished Shannon entropy following stereotactic body radiation therapy characterized patients who developed distant metastases.

This CDR3 has 11 amino acids. Germline assignment: CDR1 MGHDK and CDR2 SYGVNS. The germline V and J ends were trimmed by 6 bases and 2 bases, with 5 bases remaining between them. Using two-round multiplex PCR, the authors amplified TCR beta CDR3 from genomic DNA. Amplification in first-round PCR relied on primers specific to each TRBV and TRBJ gene. TCRdb reprocessed the multiplex PCR reads with MiXCR, giving one entry per CDR3 protein. The sample lists tens of thousands of distinct CDR3 sequences, approximately 25% seen once, with less than 30% in the top ten. For each of two time points, a roughly 6.2-milliliter draw of peripheral blood was taken.

Sequenced here: PBMCs, sampled before or after stereotactic body radiation therapy (not recorded which). This TCR was sampled from a donor over 45 with non-small cell lung cancer. J is TRBJ2-7 and V is TRBV25-1; D unclear. Written as DNA, the CDR3 is TGTGCCAGCAGAGCCACCTACGAGCAGTACTTC. It is translated as CASRATYEQYF.